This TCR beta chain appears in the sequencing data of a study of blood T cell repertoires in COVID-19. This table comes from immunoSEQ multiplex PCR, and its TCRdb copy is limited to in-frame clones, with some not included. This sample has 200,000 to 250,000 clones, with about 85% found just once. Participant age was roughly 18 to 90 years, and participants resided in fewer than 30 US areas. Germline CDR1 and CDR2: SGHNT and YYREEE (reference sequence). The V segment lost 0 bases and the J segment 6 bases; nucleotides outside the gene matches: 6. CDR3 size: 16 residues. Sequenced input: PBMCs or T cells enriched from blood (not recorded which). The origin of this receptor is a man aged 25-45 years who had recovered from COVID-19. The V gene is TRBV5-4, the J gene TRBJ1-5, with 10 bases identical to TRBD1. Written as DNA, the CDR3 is TGTGCCAGCAGCTTGGGGGGGGGACAGGGGAGTCAGCCCCAGCATTTT. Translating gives CASSLGGGQGSQPQHF.